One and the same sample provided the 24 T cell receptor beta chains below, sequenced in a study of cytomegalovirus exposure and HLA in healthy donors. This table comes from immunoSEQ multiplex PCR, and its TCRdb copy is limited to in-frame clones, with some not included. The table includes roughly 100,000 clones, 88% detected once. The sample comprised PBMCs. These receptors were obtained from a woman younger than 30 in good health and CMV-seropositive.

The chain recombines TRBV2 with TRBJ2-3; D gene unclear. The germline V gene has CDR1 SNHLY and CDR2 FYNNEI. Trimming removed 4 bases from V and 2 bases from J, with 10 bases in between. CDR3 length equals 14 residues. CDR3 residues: CASSVRSLTDTQYF. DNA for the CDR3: TGTGCCAGCAGTGTTCGTAGCCTCACAGATACGCAGTATTTT.

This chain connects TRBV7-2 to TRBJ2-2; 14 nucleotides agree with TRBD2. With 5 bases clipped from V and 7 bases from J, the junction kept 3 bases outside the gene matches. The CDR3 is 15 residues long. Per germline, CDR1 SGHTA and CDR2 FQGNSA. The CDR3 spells CASSRLAGGLGELFF. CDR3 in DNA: TGTGCCAGCAGCCGACTAGCGGGGGGGCTCGGGGAGCTGTTTTTT.

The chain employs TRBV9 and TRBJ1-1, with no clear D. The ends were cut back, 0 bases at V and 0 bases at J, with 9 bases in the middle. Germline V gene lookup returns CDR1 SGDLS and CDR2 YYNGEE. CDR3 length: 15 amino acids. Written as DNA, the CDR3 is TGTGCCAGCAGCGTAGATGCAGCGATGAACACTGAAGCTTTCTTT. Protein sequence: CASSVDAAMNTEAFF.

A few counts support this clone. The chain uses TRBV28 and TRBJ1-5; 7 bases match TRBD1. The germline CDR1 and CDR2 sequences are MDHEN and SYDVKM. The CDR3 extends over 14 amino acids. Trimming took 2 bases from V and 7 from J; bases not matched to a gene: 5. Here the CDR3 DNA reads TGTGCCAGCAGTTTAGGAGGGGGCAGACAGCCCCAGCATTTT. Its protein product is CASSLGGGRQPQHF.

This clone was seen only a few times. CDR3 sequence: CATSRDRNSGYNEQFF. Here the CDR3 DNA reads TGTGCCACCAGCAGAGATCGTAATAGCGGGTACAATGAGCAGTTCTTC. The V call is TRBV15, the J call TRBJ2-1; TRBD2 matches at 7 bases. Germline-derived CDR1 and CDR2 are LNHNV and YYDKDF (reference sequence). The CDR3 sequence is 16 residues long. Germline trimming cut 0 bases from V and 4 bases from J; bases unmatched to any gene: 6.

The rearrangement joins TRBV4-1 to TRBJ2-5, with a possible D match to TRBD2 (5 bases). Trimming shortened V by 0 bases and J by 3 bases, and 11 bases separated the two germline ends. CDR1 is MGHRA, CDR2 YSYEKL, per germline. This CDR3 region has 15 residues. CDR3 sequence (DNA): TGCGCCAGCAGCCAAGATGAGGGATTCGAAGAGACCCAGTACTTC. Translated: CASSQDEGFEETQYF.

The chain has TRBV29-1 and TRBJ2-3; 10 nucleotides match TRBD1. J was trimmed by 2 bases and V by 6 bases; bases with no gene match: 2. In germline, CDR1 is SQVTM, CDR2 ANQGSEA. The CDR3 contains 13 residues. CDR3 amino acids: CSVGTGATDTQYF. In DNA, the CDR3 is TGCAGCGTGGGGACAGGGGCCACAGATACGCAGTATTTT.

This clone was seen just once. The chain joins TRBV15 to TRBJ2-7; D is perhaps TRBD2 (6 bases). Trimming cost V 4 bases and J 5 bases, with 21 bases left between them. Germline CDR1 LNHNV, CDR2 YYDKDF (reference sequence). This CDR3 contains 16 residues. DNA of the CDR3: TGTGCCACCAGCACCAGATTAACAGGATCGGGGGACGAGCAGTACTTC. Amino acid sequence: CATSTRLTGSGDEQYF.

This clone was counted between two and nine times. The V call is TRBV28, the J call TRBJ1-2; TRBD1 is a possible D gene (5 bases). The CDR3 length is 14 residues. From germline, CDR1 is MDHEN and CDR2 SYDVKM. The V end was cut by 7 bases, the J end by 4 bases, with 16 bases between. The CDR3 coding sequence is TGTGCCAGCACTAGAAGTGGGGGGAGCTATGGCTACACCTTC. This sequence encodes CASTRSGGSYGYTF.

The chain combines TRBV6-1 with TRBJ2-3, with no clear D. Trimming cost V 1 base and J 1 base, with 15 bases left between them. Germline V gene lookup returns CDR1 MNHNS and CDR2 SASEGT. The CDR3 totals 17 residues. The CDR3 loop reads CASSEVSAVIGTDTQYF. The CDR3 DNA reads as TGTGCCAGCAGTGAAGTGTCGGCGGTAATAGGCACAGATACGCAGTATTTT.

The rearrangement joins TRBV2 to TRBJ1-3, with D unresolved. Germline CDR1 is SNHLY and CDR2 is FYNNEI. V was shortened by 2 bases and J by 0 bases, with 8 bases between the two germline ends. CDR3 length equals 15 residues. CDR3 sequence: CASSELVASGNTIYF. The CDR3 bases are TGTGCCAGCAGTGAACTGGTAGCCTCTGGAAACACCATATATTTT.

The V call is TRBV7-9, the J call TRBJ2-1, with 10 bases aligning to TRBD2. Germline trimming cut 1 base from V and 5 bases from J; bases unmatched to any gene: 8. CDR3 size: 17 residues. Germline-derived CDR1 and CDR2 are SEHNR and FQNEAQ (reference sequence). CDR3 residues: CASSLVLTSGWDNEQFF. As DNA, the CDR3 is TGTGCCAGCAGCTTAGTATTGACTAGCGGGTGGGACAATGAGCAGTTCTTC.

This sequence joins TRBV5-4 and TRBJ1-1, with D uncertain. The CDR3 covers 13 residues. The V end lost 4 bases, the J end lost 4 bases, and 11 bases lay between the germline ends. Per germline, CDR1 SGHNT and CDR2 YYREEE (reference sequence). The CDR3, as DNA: TGTGCCAGCAGCCGTCGGGGAGGCACTGAAGCTTTCTTT. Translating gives CASSRRGGTEAFF.

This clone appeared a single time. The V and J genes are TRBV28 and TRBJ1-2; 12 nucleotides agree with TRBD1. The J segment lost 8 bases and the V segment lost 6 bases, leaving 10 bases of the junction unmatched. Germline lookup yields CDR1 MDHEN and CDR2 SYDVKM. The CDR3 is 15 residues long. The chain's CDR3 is CASRPGTGGTSGYTF. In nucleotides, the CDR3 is TGTGCCAGCAGGCCTGGGACAGGGGGCACGAGCGGCTACACCTTC.

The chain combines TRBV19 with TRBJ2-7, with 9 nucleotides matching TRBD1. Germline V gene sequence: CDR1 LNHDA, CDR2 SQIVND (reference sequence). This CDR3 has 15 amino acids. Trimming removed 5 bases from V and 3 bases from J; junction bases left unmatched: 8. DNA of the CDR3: TGTGCCAGTAGTTCTCCGGGACAGGGATTCTACGAGCAGTACTTC. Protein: CASSSPGQGFYEQYF.

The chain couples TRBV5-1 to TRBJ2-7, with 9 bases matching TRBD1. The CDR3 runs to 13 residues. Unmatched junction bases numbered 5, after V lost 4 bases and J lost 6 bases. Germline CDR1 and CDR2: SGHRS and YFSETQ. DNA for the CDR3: TGCGCCAGCAGCCCAATGACAGGGGGCGAGCAGTACGTC. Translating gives CASSPMTGGEQYV.

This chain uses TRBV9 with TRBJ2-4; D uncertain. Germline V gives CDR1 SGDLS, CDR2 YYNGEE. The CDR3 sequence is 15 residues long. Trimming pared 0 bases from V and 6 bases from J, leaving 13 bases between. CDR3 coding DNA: TGTGCCAGCAGCGTAGACCACAACATCTTAAACATTCAGTACTTC. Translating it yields CASSVDHNILNIQYF.

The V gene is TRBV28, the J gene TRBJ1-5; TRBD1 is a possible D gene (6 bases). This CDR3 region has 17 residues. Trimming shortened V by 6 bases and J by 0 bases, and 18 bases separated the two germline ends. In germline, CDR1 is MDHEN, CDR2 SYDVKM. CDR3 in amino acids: CASRRGPGDYSNQPQHF. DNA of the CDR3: TGTGCCAGCAGAAGAGGCCCAGGGGATTATAGCAATCAGCCCCAGCATTTT.

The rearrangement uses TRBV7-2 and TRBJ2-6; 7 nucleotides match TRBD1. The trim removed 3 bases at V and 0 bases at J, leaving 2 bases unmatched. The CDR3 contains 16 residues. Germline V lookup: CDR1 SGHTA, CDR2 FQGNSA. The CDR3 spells CASSFGTVSGANVLTF. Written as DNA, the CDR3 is TGTGCCAGCAGCTTTGGGACAGTCTCTGGGGCCAACGTCCTGACTTTC.

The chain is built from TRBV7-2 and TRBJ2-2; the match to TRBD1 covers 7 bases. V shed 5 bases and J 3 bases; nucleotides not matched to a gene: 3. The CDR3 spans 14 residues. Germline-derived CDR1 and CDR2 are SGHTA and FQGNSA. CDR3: CASSAGGYTGELFF. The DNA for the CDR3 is TGTGCCAGCAGCGCAGGGGGTTACACCGGGGAGCTGTTTTTT. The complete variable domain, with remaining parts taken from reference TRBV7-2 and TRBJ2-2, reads GAGVSQSPSNKVTEKGKDVELRCDPISGHTALYWYRQSLGQGLEFLIYFQGNSAPDKSGLPSDRFSAERTGGSVSTLTIQRTQQEDSAVYLCASSAGGYTGELFFGEGSRLTVL.

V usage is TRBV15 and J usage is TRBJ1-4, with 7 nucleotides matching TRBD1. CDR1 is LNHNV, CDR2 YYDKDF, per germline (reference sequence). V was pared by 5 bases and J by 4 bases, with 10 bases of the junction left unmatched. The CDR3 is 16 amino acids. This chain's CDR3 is CATSLGRDSHNEKLFF. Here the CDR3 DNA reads TGTGCCACCAGCTTAGGCCGGGACAGTCATAATGAAAAACTGTTTTTT. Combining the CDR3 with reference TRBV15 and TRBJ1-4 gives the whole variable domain DAMVIQNPRYQVTQFGKPVTLSCSQTLNHNVMYWYQQKSSQAPKLLFHYYDKDFNNEADTPDNFQSRRPNTSFCFLDIRSPGLGDTAMYLCATSLGRDSHNEKLFFGSGTQLSVL.

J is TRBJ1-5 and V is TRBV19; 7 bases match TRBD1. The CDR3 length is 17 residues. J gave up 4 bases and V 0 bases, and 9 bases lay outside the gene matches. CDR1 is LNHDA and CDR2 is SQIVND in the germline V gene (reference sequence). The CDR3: CASSIDGPRGPNQPQHF. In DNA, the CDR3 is TGTGCCAGTAGTATAGATGGACCAAGGGGGCCTAATCAGCCCCAGCATTTT.

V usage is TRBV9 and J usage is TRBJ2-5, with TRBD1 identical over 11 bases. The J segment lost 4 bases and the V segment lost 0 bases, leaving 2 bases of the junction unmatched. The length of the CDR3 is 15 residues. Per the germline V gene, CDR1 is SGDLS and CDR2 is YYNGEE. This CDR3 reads CASSVVGTGGETQYF. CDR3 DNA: TGTGCCAGCAGCGTAGTTGGGACAGGGGGAGAGACCCAGTACTTC.

CDR3 sequence reads: CASSKEGEHPPGKLFF. CDR3 DNA: TGTGCCAGCAGCAAAGAGGGAGAACACCCCCCGGGGAAACTGTTTTTT. The V call is TRBV21-1, the J call TRBJ1-4. TRBV21-1 is a pseudogene locus. CDR3 length: 16 residues.